This is a list of T cell receptor beta chains from one sample in a study of identical twins. Via MiXCR, TCRdb re-called the 5' RACE reads, giving one row per CDR3 protein. This repertoire shows nearly 650,000 distinct CDR3 sequences, around 7.4% found once; its top ten account for roughly 1.6%. The same sample was also studied in work on yellow fever vaccine responses in identical twins.

The sequenced sample consisted of PBMCs. These receptors came from a woman younger than 35 in good health. Both conserved end residues are part of each CDR3. The D gene is left open where the match is weak. The size of a clone is reported for some rows only, either as once, few or many, or as a class for expanded clones.

cdr3_nt cdr3_aa d_call cdr3_length clone_size j_call v_call
TGCGCCAGCAGCTCCGGGACTAGCTACGAGACCCAGTACTTC CASSSGTSYETQYF TRBD2 14 NA TRBJ2-5 TRBV5-1
TGTGCCAGCAGCCCAAGCGGGAGGGCCATGACTGAGCAGTTCTTC CASSPSGRAMTEQFF TRBD2 15 NA TRBJ2-1 TRBV7-8
TGTGCCAGCAGGCCGCCCTCAGGGCCCGCCGGGGAGCTGTTTTTT CASRPPSGPAGELFF NA 15 NA TRBJ2-2 TRBV6-1
TGTGCCAGCAGTGGGGGACTAGCGGTCACCTACGAGCAGTACTTC CASSGGLAVTYEQYF TRBD2 15 NA TRBJ2-7 TRBV6-1
TGTGCCAGCAGAAACCCCGGGACTAGCGGGGAGACCCAGTACTTC CASRNPGTSGETQYF TRBD2 15 few TRBJ2-5 TRBV28
TGTGCCAGCAGCCAAGGAATGGGACAGGGGCCCGCAGATACGCAGTATTTT CASSQGMGQGPADTQYF TRBD1 17 many TRBJ2-3 TRBV14
TGCAGTGCTAGAGATTTGGCAGCCGAGAATGGCTACACCTTC CSARDLAAENGYTF NA 14 NA TRBJ1-2 TRBV20-1
TGTGCCACCAGCAGAGTGGGGATAGTCACAGATACGCAGTATTTT CATSRVGIVTDTQYF NA 15 NA TRBJ2-3 TRBV15
TGTGCCAGCAGTTCAGCCGGACTAGCGGGATTCGGCGAGCAGTACTTC CASSSAGLAGFGEQYF TRBD2 16 few TRBJ2-7 TRBV12-3/TRBV12-4
TGTGCCGCGGGGGGCGGCAATCAGCCCCAGCATTTT CAAGGGNQPQHF NA 12 few TRBJ1-5 TRBV7-9
TGTGCCAGTTCCGCGGGCGCGAACACCGGGGAGCTGTTTTTT CASSAGANTGELFF NA 14 few TRBJ2-2 TRBV2
TGTGCCAGCAGCGGGCTACAGGGAGGCACAGAGACCCAGTACTTC CASSGLQGGTETQYF NA 15 many TRBJ2-5 TRBV11-2
TGTGCCAGCTCACCGGGGACAGTAGGAACCTACGAGCAGTACTTC CASSPGTVGTYEQYF TRBD1 15 few TRBJ2-7 TRBV18
TGTGCCATCAGTGGCCTCTGGCGGGACAGGGGTAACACTGAAGCTTTCTTT CAISGLWRDRGNTEAFF TRBD1 17 NA TRBJ1-1 TRBV10-3
TGCAGCGCCGACGGAGGGGAAGAGACCCAGTACTTC CSADGGEETQYF NA 12 NA TRBJ2-5 TRBV29-1
TGCAGCGTTGAAGAGGGACAGATTGAAGCTTTCTTT CSVEEGQIEAFF TRBD1 12 few TRBJ1-1 TRBV29-1
TGTGCCAGCAGCTTCAGCCTGACCACAGATACGCAGTATTTT CASSFSLTTDTQYF NA 14 many TRBJ2-3 TRBV11-2
TGTGCCAGCAGTAAGAAGCGTCGTAGCTCCTACGAGCAGTACTTC CASSKKRRSSYEQYF NA 15 few TRBJ2-7 TRBV28
TGCGCCAGCAGCTTGGAACCCCGCCCGGCGGGAGTACGAGAGACCCAGTACTTC CASSLEPRPAGVRETQYF TRBD2 18 NA TRBJ2-5 TRBV5-1
TGTGCCAGCAGCTTAAAGGATTCGGGTTATGGCTACACCTTC CASSLKDSGYGYTF NA 14 NA TRBJ1-2 TRBV7-8
TGTGCCAGCAGTGAAGAAGGACAGGGATACAATGAGCAGTTCTTC CASSEEGQGYNEQFF TRBD1 15 NA TRBJ2-1 TRBV6-1
TGTGCCAGCAGTTTTCTGGGACAGGGCCGTAGCGGGGAGCTGTTTTTT CASSFLGQGRSGELFF TRBD1 16 few TRBJ2-2 TRBV12-3/TRBV12-4
TGTGCCAGTAGTAGAACTCAAGTTACAGGGAATTCACCCCTCCACTTT CASSRTQVTGNSPLHF NA 16 many TRBJ1-6 TRBV19
TGTGCCAGCAGTTTATTGGGGGAGGGCCCAGCCAAAAACATTCAGTACTTC CASSLLGEGPAKNIQYF TRBD2 17 few TRBJ2-4 TRBV28
TGTGCCAGCAGCTTGTGGACAGTCAGCACAGATACGCAGTATTTT CASSLWTVSTDTQYF NA 15 few TRBJ2-3 TRBV7-9
TGTGCCATTCGAGCACGAACCGGGACAGGGGTATCCTACGAGCAGTACTTC CAIRARTGTGVSYEQYF TRBD1 17 NA TRBJ2-7 TRBV10-3
TGTGCCGGCCGCCCCGGACAGGGATTCTATGGCTACACCTTC CAGRPGQGFYGYTF TRBD1 14 NA TRBJ1-2 TRBV28
TGCGCCAGCAGCACGACAGGGGACATAAACACAGATACGCAGTATTTT CASSTTGDINTDTQYF TRBD1 16 few TRBJ2-3 TRBV5-1
TGTGCCACCAGTGATTTTATAGCGCACGATCTCTACGAGCAGTACTTC CATSDFIAHDLYEQYF NA 16 many TRBJ2-7 TRBV24-1
TGTGCCAGCAGTACAGGAGGTTCACCCCTCCACTTT CASSTGGSPLHF NA 12 few TRBJ1-6 TRBV25-1
TGTGCCAGCAGCATTAGGGACAGGGCCACAGATACGCAGTATTTT CASSIRDRATDTQYF TRBD1 15 NA TRBJ2-3 TRBV5-6
TGTGCCAGCAGTGAAGATTGGACAGGCTACAATGAGCAGTTCTTC CASSEDWTGYNEQFF TRBD1 15 many TRBJ2-1 TRBV6-1
TGTGCTAGTGGTGATGATGACGGACCGAACACTGAAGCTTTCTTT CASGDDDGPNTEAFF NA 15 many TRBJ1-1 TRBV12-5
TGTGCCAGCAGCCCACTAGCGGGGGGGCTGGCAGATACGCAGTATTTT CASSPLAGGLADTQYF TRBD2 16 NA TRBJ2-3 TRBV7-7
TGTGCCAGCAGCTCCTGGCAGATCCGCACAGATACGCAGTATTTT CASSSWQIRTDTQYF NA 15 many TRBJ2-3 TRBV7-8
TGTGCCAGCAGGCCGACAGGGACTAGCCCTCGTGAGCAGTACTTC CASRPTGTSPREQYF TRBD2 15 NA TRBJ2-7 TRBV2
TGTGCCAGCAGCCAAGCCGGCGGGGGACTAAACAATGAGCAGTTCTTC CASSQAGGGLNNEQFF TRBD2 16 NA TRBJ2-1 TRBV4-2
TGCGCCAGCAGCGACAGGGAGACTGAGCAGTACTTC CASSDRETEQYF TRBD1 12 NA TRBJ2-7 TRBV5-1
TGTGCCAGCAGCTTAGTATTTGGCGGGAGTTCTGCCTACAATGAGCAGTTCTTC CASSLVFGGSSAYNEQFF TRBD2 18 many TRBJ2-1 TRBV11-3